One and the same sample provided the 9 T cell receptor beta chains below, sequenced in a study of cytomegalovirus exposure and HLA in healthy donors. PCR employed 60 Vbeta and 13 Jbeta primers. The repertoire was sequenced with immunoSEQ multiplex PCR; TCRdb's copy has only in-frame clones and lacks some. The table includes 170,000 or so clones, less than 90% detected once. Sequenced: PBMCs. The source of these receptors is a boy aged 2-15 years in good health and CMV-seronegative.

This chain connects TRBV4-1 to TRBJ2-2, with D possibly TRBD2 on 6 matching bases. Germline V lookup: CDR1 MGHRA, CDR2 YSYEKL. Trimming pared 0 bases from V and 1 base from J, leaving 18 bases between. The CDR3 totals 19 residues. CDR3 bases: TGCGCCAGCAGCCAAGAACCCTGGGTGGCGGGGAAGAACACCGGGGAGCTGTTTTTT. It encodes CASSQEPWVAGKNTGELFF.

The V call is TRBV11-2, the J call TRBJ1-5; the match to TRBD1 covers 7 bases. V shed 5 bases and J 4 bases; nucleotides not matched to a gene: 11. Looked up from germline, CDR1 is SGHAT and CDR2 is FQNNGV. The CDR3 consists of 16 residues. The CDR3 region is CASSAGGGSRNQPQHF. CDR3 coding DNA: TGTGCCAGCAGCGCGGGAGGGGGCAGCCGAAATCAGCCCCAGCATTTT.

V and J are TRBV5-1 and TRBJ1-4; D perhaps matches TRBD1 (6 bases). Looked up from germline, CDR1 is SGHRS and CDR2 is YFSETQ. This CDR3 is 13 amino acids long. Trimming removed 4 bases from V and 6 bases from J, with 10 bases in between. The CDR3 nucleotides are TGCGCCAGCAGCCGGGACACCGATGAAAAACTGTTTTTT. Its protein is CASSRDTDEKLFF.

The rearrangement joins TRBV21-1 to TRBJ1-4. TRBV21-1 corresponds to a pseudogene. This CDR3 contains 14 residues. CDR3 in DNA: TGTGCCAGCAGCCCCGGAGGGATGGGCGAAAAACTGTTTTTT. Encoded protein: CASSPGGMGEKLFF.

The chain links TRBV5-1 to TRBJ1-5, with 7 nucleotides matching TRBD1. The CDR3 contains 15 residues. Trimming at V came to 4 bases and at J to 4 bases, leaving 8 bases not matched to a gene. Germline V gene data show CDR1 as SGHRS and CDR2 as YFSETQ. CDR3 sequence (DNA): TGCGCCAGCAGCCCGGGACAGCCAGGAAATCAGCCCCAGCATTTT. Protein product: CASSPGQPGNQPQHF. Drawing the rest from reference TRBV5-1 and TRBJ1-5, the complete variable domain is KAGVTQTPRYLIKTRGQQVTLSCSPISGHRSVSWYQQTPGQGLQFLFEYFSETQRNKGNFPGRFSGRQFSNSRSEMNVSTLELGDSALYLCASSPGQPGNQPQHFGDGTRLSIL.

CDR3 amino acids: CASKRDRGPNYGYTF. The DNA of the CDR3 is TGTGCCAGCAAAAGGGACAGGGGGCCTAACTATGGCTACACCTTC. V is TRBV2 and J is TRBJ1-2; TRBD1 aligns across 12 bases. CDR3 length equals 15 residues. The germline gives CDR1 SNHLY, CDR2 FYNNEI. J was trimmed by 0 bases and V by 7 bases; bases with no gene match: 3.

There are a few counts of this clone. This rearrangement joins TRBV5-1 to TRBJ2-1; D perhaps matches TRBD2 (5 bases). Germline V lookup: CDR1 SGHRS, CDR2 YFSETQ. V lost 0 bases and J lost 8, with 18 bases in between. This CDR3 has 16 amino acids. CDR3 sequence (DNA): TGCGCCAGCAGCTTGGTTCCAGCGGCAAATCGCGATGAGCAGTTCTTC. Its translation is CASSLVPAANRDEQFF.

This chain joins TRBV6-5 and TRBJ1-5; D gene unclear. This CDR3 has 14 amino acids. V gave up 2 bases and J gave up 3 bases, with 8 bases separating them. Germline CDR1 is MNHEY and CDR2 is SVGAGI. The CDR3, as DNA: TGTGCCAGCAGTTACGCACAGAACAATCAGCCCCAGCATTTT. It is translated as CASSYAQNNQPQHF.

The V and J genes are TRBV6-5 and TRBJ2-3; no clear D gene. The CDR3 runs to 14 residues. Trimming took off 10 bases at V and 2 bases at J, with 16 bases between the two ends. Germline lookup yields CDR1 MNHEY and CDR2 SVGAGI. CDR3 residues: CATQRLRSTDTQYF. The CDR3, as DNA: TGTGCCACCCAGCGACTCCGATCCACAGATACGCAGTATTTT.